This T cell receptor beta chain derives from a study of response to subunit inactivated influenza vaccine. Study findings and constraints: Authors suggested each seasonal influenza vaccination recruits few new T cells.

In TCRdb, the RT-PCR reads were re-called with MiXCR into one record per CDR3 protein. The sample lists 550,000 to 800,000 distinct CDR3 sequences, about 15% seen once, with 6.5% to 8.5% in the top ten. This clonotype has ten or more counts. The antigen remains undetermined. From germline, CDR1 is ENHRY and CDR2 SYGVKD. Between the trimmed V and J ends, which lost 7 bases and 6 bases, there was a span of 8 bases. This CDR3 spans 11 amino acids. The source was PBMCs from blood, collected 14 to 15 days before vaccination. The chain joins TRBV10-3 to TRBJ2-3, with unresolved D. This TCR was recovered from a man between 45 and 60 years old who received an inactivated influenza vaccine. The CDR3 spells CAIKTGDTQYF. The DNA of the CDR3 is TGTGCCATCAAAACTGGGGATACGCAGTATTTT.